This T cell receptor beta chain stems from a study of memory CD4+ T cells and cytomegalovirus serostatus. Overall study results and limits: Each of approximately 61 CMV-associated TCRbeta sequences occurred in one to five individuals.

Points on this clone: Antigen unknown.

Original analysis: Out-of-frame sequences were removed, leaving 2 million or so distinct TCRbeta sequences. TCRdb's table, derived via immunoSEQ multiplex PCR, lists solely in-frame clones and lacks some. From that table come the V and J calls and clone size; the DNA was used to work out D and trimming. Here the sample spans approximately 63,000 clones, 60% to 85% being singletons. The sort gate was single viable CD3+CD4+CD8-CD45RO+ cells for memory CD4+ T cells. Serostatus was set by detecting CMV pp150, pp28, p38, p52 IgG. The CDR3 has 17 residues. V dropped 2 bases and J dropped 3; count of bases not matched to a gene: 9. In germline, CDR1 is LNHDA, CDR2 SQIVND (reference sequence).

The sequenced material came from memory CD4+ T cells from blood. V gene TRBV19 combines with J gene TRBJ1-1, with 10 bases fitting TRBD1. The receptor was derived from an adult in good health and CMV-seronegative. Some clones in this sample may be carry-over from other donors' samples. CDR3 nucleotide sequence: TGTGCCAGTAGTATACTGGGGACAGGGGTGGGGGACACTGAAGCTTTCTTT. It is translated as CASSILGTGVGDTEAFF.